These T cell receptor beta chains were read from a single sample in a study of blood T cells in healthy people across ages. TCRdb re-called the 5' RACE reads through MiXCR, storing one row per CDR3 protein. The sample holds under 850,000 distinct CDR3 sequences; 35% to 40% are singletons and the top ten take under 15%. The sequenced sample consisted of blood. These receptors originate from a young man in good health. The CDR3 runs from the conserved cysteine through the conserved F or W. A D gene is named only where the DNA matches it firmly. Some rows mark clone size as missing; the rest say once, few, many or name a class of expanded clone.

V gene	J gene	clone size	D gene	CDR3 protein	CDR3 DNA
TRBV29-1	TRBJ2-3	many	-	CSVGLRRGTDTQYF	TGCAGCGTTGGATTAAGACGTGGAACAGATACGCAGTATTTT
TRBV12-3/TRBV12-4	TRBJ2-1	-	-	CASSLAPGGHYNEQFF	TGTGCCAGCAGTTTAGCGCCCGGGGGCCACTACAATGAGCAGTTCTTC
TRBV4-2	TRBJ1-6	few	TRBD1	CASSQDPRGRIYSPLHF	TGTGCCAGCAGCCAAGATCCAAGGGGGCGAATTTATTCACCCCTCCACTTT
TRBV7-9	TRBJ1-2	-	-	CASTNTGSSYTF	TGTGCCAGCACTAATACAGGGTCTAGCTACACCTTC
TRBV7-6	TRBJ2-1	few	-	CASSLAWVADDNEQFF	TGTGCCAGCAGCTTAGCGTGGGTAGCGGATGACAATGAGCAGTTCTTC
TRBV7-2	TRBJ2-1	many	TRBD1	CASKQGAYNEQFF	TGTGCCAGCAAACAGGGGGCGTACAATGAGCAGTTCTTC
TRBV4-1	TRBJ2-1	many	-	CASSQEGVSSYNEQFF	TGCGCCAGCAGCCAAGAAGGAGTTAGCTCCTACAATGAGCAGTTCTTC
TRBV25-1	TRBJ2-7	-	-	CASSETRSTSYNEQYF	TGTGCCAGCAGTGAAACAAGGTCGACGTCCTACAATGAGCAGTACTTC
TRBV12-5	TRBJ2-2	-	-	CASARDSWDTGELFF	TGTGCTAGTGCCCGGGACTCCTGGGACACCGGGGAGCTGTTTTTT
TRBV12-3/TRBV12-4	TRBJ2-6	few	TRBD1	CASGQGSGANVLTF	TGTGCCAGCGGACAGGGATCCGGGGCCAACGTCCTGACTTTC